This TCR beta chain derives from a study of T cells after posttransplantation cyclophosphamide. Some clones are missing from TCRdb's copy, which holds only in-frame ones; the method was immunoSEQ multiplex PCR. Of roughly 70,000 clones in the sample, roughly 95% were seen once. This CDR3 is 14 amino acids long. Germline loops: CDR1 LGHNA, CDR2 YNFKEQ. V was pared by 0 bases and J by 8 bases, with 13 bases between. Sequencing used PBMCs. The sequence derives from a woman aged 30 to 39 in good health and a related stem cell transplant donor. The chain employs TRBV4-2 and TRBJ1-2; D call uncertain. This CDR3 is CASSQDLTPQGYTF. CDR3 bases: TGTGCCAGCAGCCAAGATCTGACCCCCCAGGGCTACACCTTC.